This TCR beta chain emerged from a study of blood T cell repertoires in COVID-19. Study summary: Collection of acute and convalescent COVID-19 samples took place in the United States, Italy and Spain.

This clone has a handful of counts. In the source study's methods: Quantification of nucleated cells was approximated via reference gene primer amplification. Clones were read by immunoSEQ multiplex PCR, and TCRdb kept only the in-frame ones, dropping some. V and J calls and clone size are copied from that table; D and trimming were computed from the DNA. The data contain approximately 70,000 clones, approximately 79% of them singletons. The germline V and J ends were trimmed by 5 bases and 1 base, with 18 bases remaining between them. Per germline, CDR1 SGHAT and CDR2 FQNNGV. The CDR3 runs 16 residues.

The receptor was derived from a woman older than 75 with active or convalescent COVID-19. Material: peripheral blood. The V gene is TRBV11-2, the J gene TRBJ2-7; maybe TRBD2 (7 bases). CDR3 nucleotides: TGTGCCAGCAGCCGAGAGGTAGGGAGGGGGTCCTACGAGCAGTACTTC. Translating it yields CASSREVGRGSYEQYF.